This entry lists 15 T cell receptor beta chains sequenced from one sample in a study of cytomegalovirus exposure and HLA in healthy donors. With 60 Vbeta and 13 Jbeta primers, the PCR was carried out. Generated by immunoSEQ multiplex PCR, the TCRdb table keeps only in-frame clones and is missing some. This sample has about 97,000 clones; 81% occur once, and the top ten carry about 5.5%. Material: PBMCs. Every receptor here comes from a man aged 40-49 years in good health and CMV-seropositive.

CDR3 coding DNA: TGTGCCAGCAGCTTAGCGCGTGGCGGGAGTGGAAATGAGCAGTTCTTC. Translated: CASSLARGGSGNEQFF. The chain has TRBV7-8 and TRBJ2-1, with TRBD2 matching over 7 bases. The CDR3 contains 16 residues. Germline assignment: CDR1 SGHVS and CDR2 FQNEAQ. J was trimmed by 7 bases and V by 0 bases; bases with no gene match: 9.

J is TRBJ1-5 and V is TRBV25-1, with 7 positions matching TRBD1. The germline CDR1 and CDR2 sequences are MGHDK and SYGVNS. Germline trimming cut 6 bases from V and 1 base from J; bases unmatched to any gene: 6. The CDR3 loop spans 15 amino acids. The CDR3 spells CASRKEGASNQPQHF. CDR3 in DNA: TGTGCCAGCAGGAAGGAGGGGGCGAGCAATCAGCCCCAGCATTTT.

V and J are TRBV27 and TRBJ2-3, with 9 bases that match TRBD2. CDR3 size: 17 residues. CDR1 is MNHEY, CDR2 SMNVEV, per germline (reference sequence). Trimming cost V 2 bases and J 7 bases; bases outside gene matches: 13. For the CDR3, the DNA is TGTGCCAGCAGTTTAAAATCGGCGGGGGGGCCCTTAAATACGCAGTATTTT. Its protein product is CASSLKSAGGPLNTQYF.

Regarding this clone: The junction shows a germline mismatch at one end, possibly a read error. This chain connects TRBV27 to TRBJ2-1, with D possibly being TRBD1 (6 bases). CDR1 MNHEY and CDR2 SMNVEV come from the germline V gene (reference sequence). The CDR3 is 15 amino acids. CDR3 bases: TGTGCCAGCAACCATGGACAGAGCTCCCACAATGAGCAGTTCTTC. Protein sequence: CASNHGQSSHNEQFF.

V and J are TRBV18 and TRBJ1-1; no reliable D call. The CDR3 is 14 amino acids. Looked up from germline, CDR1 is KGHSH and CDR2 is LQKENI. V lost 2 bases and J 0 bases, leaving 7 bases between the germline ends. The CDR3 reads CASSPGHLNTEAFF. The CDR3 coding sequence is TGTGCCAGCTCACCAGGTCACTTGAACACTGAAGCTTTCTTT.

This clone was seen a few times. The chain joins TRBV29-1 to TRBJ2-7; TRBD1 agrees at 10 bases. V trimming: 8 bases; J trimming: 7 bases; junction bases outside the gene matches: 14. The CDR3 runs to 14 residues. Per the germline V gene, CDR1 is SQVTM and CDR2 is ANQGSEA. The CDR3 DNA sequence: TGCAGCACCGGGACAGGGGTCGGCTCGCGGGAGCAGTACTTC. Its protein is CSTGTGVGSREQYF.

V gene TRBV10-2 combines with J gene TRBJ2-7; 7 bases are a match to TRBD2. The CDR3 spans 15 residues. Trimming removed 2 bases from V and 0 bases from J; junction bases left unmatched: 4. Germline CDR1 reads WSHSY; CDR2 reads SAAADI. The CDR3 loop is CASSEGSGVSYEQYF. The CDR3 bases are TGCGCCAGCAGTGAGGGGAGCGGGGTCTCCTACGAGCAGTACTTC.

The rearrangement links TRBV28 to TRBJ2-7; TRBD1 might be the D (6 bases). With 6 bases removed from V and 0 bases from J, the gap between germline ends came to 15 bases. The germline CDR1 and CDR2 sequences are MDHEN and SYDVKM. This CDR3 comprises 15 residues. The CDR3 nucleotides read TGTGCCAGCAGACCAAGACAGGCGCTCTCCTACGAGCAGTACTTC. Its protein product is CASRPRQALSYEQYF.

The chain is built from TRBV2 and TRBJ2-1, with TRBD1 matching 12 bases. CDR3 length: 15 amino acids. Unmatched junction bases numbered 6, after V lost 4 bases and J lost 8 bases. Germline V gives CDR1 SNHLY, CDR2 FYNNEI. The CDR3 sequence: CASSVGTGGEDEQFF. The DNA of the CDR3 is TGTGCCAGCAGTGTCGGGACAGGGGGCGAGGATGAGCAGTTCTTC. Complete variable domain (other parts from reference TRBV2 and TRBJ2-1): EPEVTQTPSHQVTQMGQEVILRCVPISNHLYFYWYRQILGQKVEFLVSFYNNEISEKSEIFDDQFSVERPDGSNFTLKIRSTKLEDSAMYFCASSVGTGGEDEQFFGPGTRLTVL.

The CDR3 DNA sequence: TGTGCCAGTAGCTTGATCGGTGCCGGGCTAGCGATTTACAATGAGCAGTTCTTC. This gives the protein CASSLIGAGLAIYNEQFF. The chain couples TRBV19 to TRBJ2-1; TRBD2 is a possible D gene (6 bases). V was trimmed by 6 bases and J by 4 bases, leaving 25 bases between them. Germline CDR1 is LNHDA and CDR2 is SQIVND (reference sequence). CDR3 length: 18 amino acids. The full variable domain, rest sourced from reference TRBV19 and TRBJ2-1, is DGGITQSPKYLFRKEGQNVTLSCEQNLNHDAMYWYRQDPGQGLRLIYYSQIVNDFQKGDIAEGYSVSREKKESFPLTVTSAQKNPTAFYLCASSLIGAGLAIYNEQFFGPGTRLTVL.

V usage is TRBV19 and J usage is TRBJ1-5, with D uncertain. This CDR3 comprises 15 residues. Germline CDR1 LNHDA, CDR2 SQIVND (reference sequence). Trimming pared 1 base from V and 0 bases from J, leaving 7 bases between. The CDR3 bases are TGTGCCAGTAGTATAGGACACCCTAGCAATCAGCCCCAGCATTTT. Encoded protein: CASSIGHPSNQPQHF.

The chain employs TRBV10-3 and TRBJ2-7, with D possibly matching TRBD2 (5 bases). This CDR3 is built from 12 residues. V was shortened by 2 bases and J by 3 bases, with 5 bases between the two germline ends. Germline V gene sequence: CDR1 ENHRY, CDR2 SYGVKD. The CDR3 nucleotides are TGTGCCATCAGTGAGACTAGCTACGAGCAGTACTTC. As protein: CAISETSYEQYF.

CDR3 residues: CASSLVGPQETQYF. DNA for the CDR3: TGCGCCAGCAGCTTGGTTGGGCCCCAAGAGACCCAGTACTTC. The chain recombines TRBV5-1 with TRBJ2-5; no definite D call. Germline V gene sequence: CDR1 SGHRS, CDR2 YFSETQ. Trimming took off 0 bases at V and 1 base at J, with 7 bases between the two ends. The CDR3 has 14 amino acids.

This rearrangement joins TRBV19 to TRBJ1-4; 12 nucleotides agree with TRBD1. Per the germline V gene, CDR1 is LNHDA and CDR2 is SQIVND (reference sequence). The CDR3 sequence is 15 residues long. V lost 7 bases, J lost 10 bases, and 10 bases stayed unmatched. The CDR3 here is CASTDPGTGGGKLFF. In DNA, the CDR3 is TGTGCCAGTACCGATCCCGGGACAGGGGGCGGAAAACTGTTTTTT.

In DNA, the CDR3 is TGTGCCAGCAGTTTTGCGCCGTACAATGAGCAGTTCTTC. Translating it yields CASSFAPYNEQFF. The V gene is TRBV27, the J gene TRBJ2-1; D gene unclear. Germline CDR1 and CDR2: MNHEY and SMNVEV (reference sequence). This CDR3 is built from 13 residues. V was clipped by 3 bases and J by 4 bases, with 7 bases between them.